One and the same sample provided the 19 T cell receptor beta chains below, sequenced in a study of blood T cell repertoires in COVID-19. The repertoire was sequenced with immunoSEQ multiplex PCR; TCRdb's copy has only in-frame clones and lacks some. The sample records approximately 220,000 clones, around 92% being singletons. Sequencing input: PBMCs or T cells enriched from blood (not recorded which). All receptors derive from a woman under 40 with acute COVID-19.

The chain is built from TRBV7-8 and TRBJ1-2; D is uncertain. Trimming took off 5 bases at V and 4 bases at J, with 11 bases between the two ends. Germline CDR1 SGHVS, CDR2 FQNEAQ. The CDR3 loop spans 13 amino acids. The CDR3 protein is CASSRTGSYGYTF. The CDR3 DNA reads TGTGCCAGCAGCCGGACCGGGAGCTATGGCTACACCTTC.

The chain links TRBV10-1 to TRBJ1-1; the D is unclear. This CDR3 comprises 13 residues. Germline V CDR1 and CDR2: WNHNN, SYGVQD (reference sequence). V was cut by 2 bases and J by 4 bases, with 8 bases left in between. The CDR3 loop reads CASSEEAGTEAFF. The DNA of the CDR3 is TGCGCCAGCAGTGAGGAGGCTGGCACTGAAGCTTTCTTT.

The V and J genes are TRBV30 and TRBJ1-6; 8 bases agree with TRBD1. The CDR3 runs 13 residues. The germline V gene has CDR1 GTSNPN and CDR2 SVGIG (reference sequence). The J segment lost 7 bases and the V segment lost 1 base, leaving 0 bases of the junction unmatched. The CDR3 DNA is TGTGCCTGGAGTGGACAGGGGAATTCACCCCTCCACTTT. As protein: CAWSGQGNSPLHF.

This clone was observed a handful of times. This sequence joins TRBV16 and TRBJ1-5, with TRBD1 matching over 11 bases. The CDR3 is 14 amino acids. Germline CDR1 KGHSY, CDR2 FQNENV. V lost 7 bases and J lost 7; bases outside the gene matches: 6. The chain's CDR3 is CASTPGTGGQPQHF. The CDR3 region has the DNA TGTGCCAGCACCCCCGGGACAGGGGGACAGCCCCAGCATTTT.

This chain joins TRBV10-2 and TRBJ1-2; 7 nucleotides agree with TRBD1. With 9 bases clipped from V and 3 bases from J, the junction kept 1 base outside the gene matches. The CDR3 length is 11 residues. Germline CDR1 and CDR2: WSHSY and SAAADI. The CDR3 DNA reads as TGCGCCAGGGGACAGCACTATGGCTACACCTTC. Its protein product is CARGQHYGYTF.

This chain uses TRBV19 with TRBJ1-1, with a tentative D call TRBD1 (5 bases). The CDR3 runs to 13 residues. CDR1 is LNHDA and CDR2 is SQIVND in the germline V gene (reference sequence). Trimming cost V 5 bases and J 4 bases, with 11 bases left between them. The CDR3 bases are TGTGCCAGTAGTCTTCAGGGTACCACTGAAGCTTTCTTT. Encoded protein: CASSLQGTTEAFF.

The CDR3 reads CASSGVSGPGGNTIYF. Here the CDR3 DNA reads TGTGCCAGCAGCGGCGTCTCAGGGCCGGGCGGAAACACCATATATTTT. V gene TRBV5-4 combines with J gene TRBJ1-3; possible D gene TRBD1, 5 bases. Germline loops: CDR1 SGHNT, CDR2 YYREEE (reference sequence). The CDR3 contains 16 residues. The V end lost 4 bases, the J end lost 4 bases, and 18 bases lay between the germline ends.

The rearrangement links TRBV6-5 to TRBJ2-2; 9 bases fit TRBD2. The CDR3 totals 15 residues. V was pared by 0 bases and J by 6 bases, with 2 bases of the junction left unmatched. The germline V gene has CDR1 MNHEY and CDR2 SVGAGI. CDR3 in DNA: TGTGCCAGCAGTTACTCGGGACTAGCTGCCGGGGAGCTGTTTTTT. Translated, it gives CASSYSGLAAGELFF.

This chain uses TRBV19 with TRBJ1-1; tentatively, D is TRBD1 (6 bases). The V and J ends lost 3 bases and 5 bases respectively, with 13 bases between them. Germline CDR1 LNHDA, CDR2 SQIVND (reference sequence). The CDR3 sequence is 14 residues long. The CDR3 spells CASSIAQGKTEAFF. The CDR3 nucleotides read TGTGCCAGTAGTATTGCGCAGGGGAAAACTGAAGCTTTCTTT.

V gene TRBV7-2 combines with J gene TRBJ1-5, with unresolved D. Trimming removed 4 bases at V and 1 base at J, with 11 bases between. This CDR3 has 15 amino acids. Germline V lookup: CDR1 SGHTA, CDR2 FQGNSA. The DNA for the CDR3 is TGTGCCAGCAGCTACCAAGTGGGCAGCAATCAGCCCCAGCATTTT. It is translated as CASSYQVGSNQPQHF.

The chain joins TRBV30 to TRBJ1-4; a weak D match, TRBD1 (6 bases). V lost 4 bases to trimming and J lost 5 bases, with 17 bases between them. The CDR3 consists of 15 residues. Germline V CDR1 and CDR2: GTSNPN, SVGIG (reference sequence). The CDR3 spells CAWKGRRGPNEKLFF. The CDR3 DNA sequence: TGTGCCTGGAAGGGACGGCGGGGGCCGAATGAAAAACTGTTTTTT.

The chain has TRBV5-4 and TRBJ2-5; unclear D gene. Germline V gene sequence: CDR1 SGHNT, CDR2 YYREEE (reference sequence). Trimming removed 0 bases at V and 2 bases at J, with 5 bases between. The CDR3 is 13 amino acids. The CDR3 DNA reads TGTGCCAGCAGCTTGGTCAGTCAAGAGACCCAGTACTTC. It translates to CASSLVSQETQYF. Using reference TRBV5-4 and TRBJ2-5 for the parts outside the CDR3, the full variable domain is ETGVTQSPTHLIKTRGQQVTLRCSSQSGHNTVSWYQQALGQGPQFIFQYYREEENGRGNFPPRFSGLQFPNYSSELNVNALELDDSALYLCASSLVSQETQYFGPGTRLLVL.

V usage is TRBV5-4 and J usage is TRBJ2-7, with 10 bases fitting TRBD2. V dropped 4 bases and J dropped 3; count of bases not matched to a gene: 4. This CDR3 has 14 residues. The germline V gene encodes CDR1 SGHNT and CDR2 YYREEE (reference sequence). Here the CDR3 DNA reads TGTGCCAGCAGCCCCGGGACTAGCGTCTACGAGCAGTACTTC. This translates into CASSPGTSVYEQYF.

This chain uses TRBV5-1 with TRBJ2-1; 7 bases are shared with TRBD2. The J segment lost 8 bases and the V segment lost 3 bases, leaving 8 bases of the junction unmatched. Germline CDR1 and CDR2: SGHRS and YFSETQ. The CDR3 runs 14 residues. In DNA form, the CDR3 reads TGCGCCAGCAGCTCTAGTACTAGCGCAGATGAGCAGTTCTTC. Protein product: CASSSSTSADEQFF.

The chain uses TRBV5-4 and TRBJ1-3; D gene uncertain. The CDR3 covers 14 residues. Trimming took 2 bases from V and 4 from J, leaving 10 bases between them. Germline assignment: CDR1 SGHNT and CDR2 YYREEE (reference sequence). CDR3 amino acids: CASSFEAAGNTIYF. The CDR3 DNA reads TGTGCCAGCAGCTTCGAAGCAGCGGGAAACACCATATATTTT.

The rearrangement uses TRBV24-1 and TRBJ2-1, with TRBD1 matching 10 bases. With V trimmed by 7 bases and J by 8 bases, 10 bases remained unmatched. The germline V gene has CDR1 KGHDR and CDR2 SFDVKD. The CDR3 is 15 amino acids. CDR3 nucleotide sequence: TGTGCCACCAGCCCGGGACAGGGGATAAGGGATGAGCAGTTCTTC. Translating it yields CATSPGQGIRDEQFF.

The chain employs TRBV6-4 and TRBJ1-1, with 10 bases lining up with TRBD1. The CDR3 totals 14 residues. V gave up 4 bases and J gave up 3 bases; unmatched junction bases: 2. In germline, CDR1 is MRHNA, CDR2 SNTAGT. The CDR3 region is CASSGGQGDTEAFF. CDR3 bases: TGTGCCAGCAGTGGCGGACAGGGGGACACTGAAGCTTTCTTT.

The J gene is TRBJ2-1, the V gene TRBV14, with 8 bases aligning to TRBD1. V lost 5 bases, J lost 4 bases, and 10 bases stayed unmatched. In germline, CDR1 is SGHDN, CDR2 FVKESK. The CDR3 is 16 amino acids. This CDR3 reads CASSEYTGQAYNEQFF. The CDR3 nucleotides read TGTGCCAGCAGCGAGTACACGGGACAGGCGTACAATGAGCAGTTCTTC.

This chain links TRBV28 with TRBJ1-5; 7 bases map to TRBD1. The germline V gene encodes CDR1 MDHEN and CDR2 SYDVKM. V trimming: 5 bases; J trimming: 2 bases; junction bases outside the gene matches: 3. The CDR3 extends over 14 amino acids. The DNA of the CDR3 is TGTGCCAGCAGTGCCGGGACAGGCAATCAGCCCCAGCATTTT. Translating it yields CASSAGTGNQPQHF.